A selection of T cell receptor beta chains follows, all from one sample in a study of vaccination and CD4 T cells after COVID-19. No antigen has been identified for these receptors. TCRdb reprocessed the PCR reads via MiXCR and lists one record per CDR3 protein. The data contain 15,000 to 20,000 distinct CDR3 sequences, around 49% of them singletons. Specimen: CD4+ T cells from blood, cultured in vitro. These receptors were collected from a human donor who had recovered from COVID-19. CDR3s include the opening cysteine and the closing phenylalanine or tryptophan. Fields, in order: D gene, V gene, J gene, clone size, CDR3 protein, CDR3 DNA. A D gene is named only where the DNA matches it firmly. Size tells how often a clone was seen (once, few, many) or the class of an expanded clone, and some rows leave it out.

D gene: -
V gene: TRBV9
J gene: TRBJ2-5
clone size: -
CDR3 protein: CASSVAGVNQETQYF
CDR3 DNA: TGTGCCAGCAGCGTAGCCGGAGTGAACCAAGAGACCCAGTACTTC

D gene: TRBD2
V gene: TRBV5-1
J gene: TRBJ2-1
clone size: -
CDR3 protein: CASSLGGRGYNEQFF
CDR3 DNA: TGCGCCAGCAGCTTGGGCGGGAGAGGGTACAATGAGCAGTTCTTC

D gene: -
V gene: TRBV20-1
J gene: TRBJ1-4
clone size: -
CDR3 protein: CSAREWGAGEKLFF
CDR3 DNA: TGCAGTGCTAGAGAGTGGGGGGCCGGCGAAAAACTGTTTTTT

D gene: -
V gene: TRBV6-2/TRBV6-3
J gene: TRBJ1-5
clone size: -
CDR3 protein: CASRSRTGASNQPQHF
CDR3 DNA: TGTGCCAGCAGGAGCCGAACCGGGGCCAGCAATCAGCCCCAGCATTTT

D gene: TRBD1
V gene: TRBV6-5
J gene: TRBJ1-5
clone size: few
CDR3 protein: CASSYRTGGQPQHF
CDR3 DNA: TGTGCCAGCAGTTACAGGACAGGGGGTCAGCCCCAGCATTTT

D gene: -
V gene: TRBV20-1
J gene: TRBJ1-4
clone size: -
CDR3 protein: CSARGGRELFF
CDR3 DNA: TGCAGTGCTAGAGGGGGAAGGGAACTGTTTTTT

D gene: TRBD2
V gene: TRBV7-2
J gene: TRBJ2-3
clone size: few
CDR3 protein: CASSLGPGGAIGDTQYF
CDR3 DNA: TGTGCCAGCAGCTTAGGTCCGGGGGGGGCCATAGGAGATACGCAGTATTTT

D gene: TRBD1
V gene: TRBV20-1
J gene: TRBJ1-1
clone size: -
CDR3 protein: CSATGQVGTEAFF
CDR3 DNA: TGCAGTGCAACGGGACAGGTGGGCACTGAAGCTTTCTTT

D gene: -
V gene: TRBV11-3
J gene: TRBJ1-1
clone size: -
CDR3 protein: CASSPRKGKNTEAFF
CDR3 DNA: TGTGCCAGCAGCCCCCGGAAGGGAAAGAACACTGAAGCTTTCTTT

D gene: -
V gene: TRBV30
J gene: TRBJ1-1
clone size: -
CDR3 protein: CAWSVERVTEAFF
CDR3 DNA: TGTGCCTGGAGTGTAGAAAGGGTTACTGAAGCTTTCTTT

D gene: -
V gene: TRBV15
J gene: TRBJ2-5
clone size: -
CDR3 protein: CATSRDPRAETQYF
CDR3 DNA: TGTGCCACCAGCAGAGATCCCAGGGCCGAGACCCAGTACTTC

D gene: -
V gene: TRBV20-1
J gene: TRBJ1-1
clone size: -
CDR3 protein: CSASPAGGGSNTEAFF
CDR3 DNA: TGCAGTGCTAGTCCCGCCGGGGGGGGGTCTAACACTGAAGCTTTCTTT

D gene: -
V gene: TRBV7-7
J gene: TRBJ2-7
clone size: -
CDR3 protein: CASSFRRDSHEQYF
CDR3 DNA: TGTGCTAGCAGCTTCAGGAGGGACAGTCACGAGCAGTACTTC

D gene: TRBD1
V gene: TRBV7-9
J gene: TRBJ1-2
clone size: few
CDR3 protein: CASSLAGTGGLANYGYTF
CDR3 DNA: TGTGCCAGCAGCTTAGCCGGGACAGGGGGCTTAGCTAACTATGGCTACACCTTC

D gene: -
V gene: TRBV7-9
J gene: TRBJ2-3
clone size: -
CDR3 protein: CASSLAGRTDTQYF
CDR3 DNA: TGTGCCAGCAGCTTAGCGGGTCGCACAGATACGCAGTATTTT

D gene: -
V gene: TRBV5-4
J gene: TRBJ2-5
clone size: -
CDR3 protein: CASSPGHLKETQYF
CDR3 DNA: TGTGCCAGCAGTCCGGGACACCTAAAAGAGACCCAGTACTTC

D gene: -
V gene: TRBV5-8
J gene: TRBJ1-2
clone size: -
CDR3 protein: CASSVRRVGYGYTF
CDR3 DNA: TGTGCCAGCAGCGTGCGCAGGGTGGGATATGGCTACACCTTC

D gene: -
V gene: TRBV6-1
J gene: TRBJ1-1
clone size: -
CDR3 protein: CASSMDSNTEAFF
CDR3 DNA: TGTGCCAGCAGTATGGACTCGAACACTGAAGCTTTCTTT

D gene: -
V gene: TRBV20-1
J gene: TRBJ1-1
clone size: -
CDR3 protein: CSASVATPEVGTEAFF
CDR3 DNA: TGCAGTGCTAGTGTCGCCACCCCGGAGGTAGGCACTGAAGCTTTCTTT

D gene: -
V gene: TRBV6-1
J gene: TRBJ2-2
clone size: once
CDR3 protein: CASRPEKNTGELFF
CDR3 DNA: TGTGCCAGCAGACCCGAAAAGAACACCGGGGAGCTGTTTTTT

D gene: TRBD2
V gene: TRBV7-2
J gene: TRBJ2-7
clone size: -
CDR3 protein: CASGGGGAGEQYF
CDR3 DNA: TGTGCCAGCGGGGGGGGAGGGGCGGGAGAGCAGTACTTC

D gene: -
V gene: TRBV7-2
J gene: TRBJ2-3
clone size: -
CDR3 protein: CASSLAYNVGTDTQYF
CDR3 DNA: TGTGCCAGCAGCTTAGCTTACAACGTAGGCACAGATACGCAGTATTTT

D gene: -
V gene: TRBV7-2
J gene: TRBJ2-7
clone size: -
CDR3 protein: CASSFRQAVYEQYF
CDR3 DNA: TGTGCCAGCAGCTTCCGACAGGCGGTCTACGAGCAGTACTTC

D gene: TRBD1
V gene: TRBV9
J gene: TRBJ1-6
clone size: -
CDR3 protein: CASSGQGDLNSPLHF
CDR3 DNA: TGTGCCAGCAGCGGACAGGGGGACCTTAATTCACCCCTCCACTTT

D gene: -
V gene: TRBV25-1
J gene: TRBJ2-7
clone size: -
CDR3 protein: CASSGKKVHYEQYF
CDR3 DNA: TGTGCCAGCAGTGGAAAAAAGGTCCACTACGAGCAGTACTTC

D gene: -
V gene: TRBV7-9
J gene: TRBJ1-1
clone size: -
CDR3 protein: CASGVNTEAFF
CDR3 DNA: TGTGCCAGCGGGGTGAACACTGAAGCTTTCTTT

D gene: -
V gene: TRBV2
J gene: TRBJ2-2
clone size: -
CDR3 protein: CASSLTGGTGELFF
CDR3 DNA: TGTGCCAGCAGCTTGACAGGAGGCACCGGGGAGCTGTTTTTT

D gene: -
V gene: TRBV2
J gene: TRBJ2-6
clone size: -
CDR3 protein: CASSTADSGANVLTF
CDR3 DNA: TGTGCCAGCAGTACGGCCGACTCTGGGGCCAACGTCCTGACTTTC

D gene: -
V gene: TRBV6-2/TRBV6-3
J gene: TRBJ1-2
clone size: few
CDR3 protein: CASSSPTELDYGYTF
CDR3 DNA: TGTGCCAGCAGTTCCCCGACAGAGCTCGACTATGGCTACACCTTC

D gene: -
V gene: TRBV12-3/TRBV12-4
J gene: TRBJ2-2
clone size: -
CDR3 protein: CASSLATTSRTGELFF
CDR3 DNA: TGTGCCAGCAGTTTAGCGACGACTAGTCGCACCGGGGAGCTGTTTTTT

D gene: -
V gene: TRBV7-6
J gene: TRBJ2-2
clone size: few
CDR3 protein: CASSFPASQSTGELFF
CDR3 DNA: TGTGCCAGCAGCTTCCCGGCTAGCCAGAGCACCGGGGAGCTGTTTTTT

D gene: TRBD1
V gene: TRBV29-1
J gene: TRBJ2-3
clone size: -
CDR3 protein: CSVLGTGSYTDTQYF
CDR3 DNA: TGCAGCGTTCTGGGGACAGGGTCTTACACAGATACGCAGTATTTT

D gene: TRBD1
V gene: TRBV6-1
J gene: TRBJ1-6
clone size: -
CDR3 protein: CASSPRQGYNSPLHF
CDR3 DNA: TGTGCCAGCAGTCCAAGACAGGGCTATAATTCACCCCTCCACTTT

D gene: -
V gene: TRBV6-5
J gene: TRBJ1-2
clone size: -
CDR3 protein: CASSSVRANYGYTF
CDR3 DNA: TGTGCCAGCAGTTCTGTCAGGGCAAACTATGGCTACACCTTC

D gene: -
V gene: TRBV7-3
J gene: TRBJ2-5
clone size: -
CDR3 protein: CANSLSGTKQETQYF
CDR3 DNA: TGTGCCAACAGCTTATCCGGGACAAAACAAGAGACCCAGTACTTC

D gene: TRBD1
V gene: TRBV18
J gene: TRBJ2-1
clone size: once
CDR3 protein: CASSPDRVGNEQFF
CDR3 DNA: TGTGCCAGCTCACCCGACAGGGTAGGAAATGAGCAGTTCTTC

D gene: TRBD1
V gene: TRBV11-3
J gene: TRBJ1-1
clone size: -
CDR3 protein: CASSSFSGTGTEAFF
CDR3 DNA: TGTGCCAGCAGCTCCTTCTCCGGGACAGGGACTGAAGCTTTCTTT

D gene: TRBD1
V gene: TRBV19
J gene: TRBJ1-1
clone size: -
CDR3 protein: CATRGEVNTEAFF
CDR3 DNA: TGTGCCACCAGGGGGGAGGTGAACACTGAAGCTTTCTTT

D gene: -
V gene: TRBV4-3
J gene: TRBJ2-6
clone size: few
CDR3 protein: CASSQDRPVWGAPSYSGANVLTF
CDR3 DNA: TGCGCCAGCAGCCAAGATCGGCCGGTTTGGGGGGCGCCCTCGTACTCTGGGGCCAACGTCCTGACTTTC

D gene: TRBD1
V gene: TRBV2
J gene: TRBJ1-2
clone size: few
CDR3 protein: CASSPPGQVYGYTF
CDR3 DNA: TGTGCCAGCAGTCCCCCCGGACAGGTCTATGGCTACACCTTC

D gene: -
V gene: TRBV7-6
J gene: TRBJ2-3
clone size: few
CDR3 protein: CASSLVGGGTQYF
CDR3 DNA: TGTGCCAGCAGCTTAGTAGGGGGTGGGACGCAGTATTTT

D gene: TRBD1
V gene: TRBV7-2
J gene: TRBJ2-1
clone size: -
CDR3 protein: CASSPEARGRNEQFF
CDR3 DNA: TGTGCCAGCAGCCCGGAGGCCAGGGGGCGCAATGAGCAGTTCTTC

D gene: -
V gene: TRBV6-2/TRBV6-3
J gene: TRBJ2-7
clone size: -
CDR3 protein: CASTPTIPGEQYF
CDR3 DNA: TGTGCCAGCACCCCGACGATCCCGGGCGAGCAGTACTTC

D gene: -
V gene: TRBV7-2
J gene: TRBJ2-3
clone size: few
CDR3 protein: CASSLGYGPDTQYF
CDR3 DNA: TGTGCCAGCAGCTTAGGTTACGGGCCAGATACGCAGTATTTT

D gene: -
V gene: TRBV9
J gene: TRBJ1-2
clone size: -
CDR3 protein: CASSPSLQPQGYTF
CDR3 DNA: TGTGCCAGCAGCCCTTCTCTCCAGCCCCAGGGCTACACCTTC